This T cell receptor beta chain emerged from a study of CD8 T cells in Susac syndrome. The RNA, about 0.45 to 1 ug, was put through reverse transcription using random hexamers. TCR beta CDR3 was amplified by immunoSEQ multiplex PCR. This amplification extended across 54 Vbeta and 13 Jbeta segments. MiXCR, applied by TCRdb to the immunoSEQ multiplex PCR reads, yields one record per CDR3 protein. The sample lists fewer than 350,000 distinct CDR3 sequences; about 92% were seen once. Germline values: CDR1 MNHEY, CDR2 SVGAGI. The germline V and J ends were trimmed by 6 bases and 3 bases, with 15 bases remaining between them. This CDR3 is 14 amino acids long. CD8+ and CD4+ T cells taken from blood had their TCR beta sequenced. Negative magnetic isolation gave CD8+ and CD4+ cells; FACS enriched CD8+ TEMRA.

V and J are TRBV6-5 and TRBJ2-7; a possible D gene is TRBD2 (5 bases). The TCR sequence derives from a human donor with multiple sclerosis. Sequencing input: CD4+ T cells from PBMCs. CDR3 DNA: TGTGCCAGCAGGTTGGCAACGGGAAACTACGAGCAGTACTTC. This codes for CASRLATGNYEQYF.